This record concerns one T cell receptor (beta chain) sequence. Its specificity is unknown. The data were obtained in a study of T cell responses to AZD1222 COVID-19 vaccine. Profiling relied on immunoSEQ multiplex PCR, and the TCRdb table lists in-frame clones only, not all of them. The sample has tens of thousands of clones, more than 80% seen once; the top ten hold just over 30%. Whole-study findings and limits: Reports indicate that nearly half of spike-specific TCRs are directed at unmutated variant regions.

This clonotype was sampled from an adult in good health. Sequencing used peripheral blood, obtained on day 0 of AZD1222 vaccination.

This chain's CDR3 is CAWSGQLSNQPQHF. For the CDR3, the DNA is TGTGCCTGGAGTGGCCAGCTTAGCAATCAGCCCCAGCATTTT. The chain carries TRBV30 and TRBJ1-5; D unresolved. Trimming removed 1 base at V and 0 bases at J, with 7 bases between. The CDR3 has 14 amino acids. CDR1 is GTSNPN, CDR2 SVGIG, per germline (reference sequence).